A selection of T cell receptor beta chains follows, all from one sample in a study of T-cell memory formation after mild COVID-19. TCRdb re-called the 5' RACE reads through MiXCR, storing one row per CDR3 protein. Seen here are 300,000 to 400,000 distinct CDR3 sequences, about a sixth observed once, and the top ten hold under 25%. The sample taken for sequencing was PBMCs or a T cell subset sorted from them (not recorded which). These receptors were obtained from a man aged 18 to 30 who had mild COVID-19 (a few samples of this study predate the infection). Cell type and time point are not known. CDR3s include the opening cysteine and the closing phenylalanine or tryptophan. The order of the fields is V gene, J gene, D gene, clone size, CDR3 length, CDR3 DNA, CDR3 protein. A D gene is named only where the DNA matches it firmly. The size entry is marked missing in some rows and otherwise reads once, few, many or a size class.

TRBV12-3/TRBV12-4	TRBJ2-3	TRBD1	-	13	TGTGCCAGCAGAGGAACAGGGGTGGATACGCAGTATTTT	CASRGTGVDTQYF
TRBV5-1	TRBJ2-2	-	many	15	TGCGCCAGCAGCTCGGAGGGGGGCCCCGACGGGGAGCTGTTTTTT	CASSSEGGPDGELFF
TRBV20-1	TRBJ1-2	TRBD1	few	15	TGCAGTGCTAGAGATCGATGGCAGGGGGCTGCAGGCTACACCTTC	CSARDRWQGAAGYTF
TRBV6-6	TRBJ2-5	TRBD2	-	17	TGTGCCAGCAGTTACCTGTTAGGCGGGGGGGCCCGAGAGACCCAGTACTTC	CASSYLLGGGARETQYF
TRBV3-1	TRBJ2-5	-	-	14	TGTGCCAGCAGGGACGGGACATTTCAAGAGACCCAGTACTTC	CASRDGTFQETQYF
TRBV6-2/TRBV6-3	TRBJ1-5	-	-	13	TGTGCCAGCGGATTCTATAGCAATCAGCCCCAGCATTTT	CASGFYSNQPQHF
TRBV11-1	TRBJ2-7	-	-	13	TGTGCCAGCAGCTCGATGACTCGCTCCGAGCAGTACTTC	CASSSMTRSEQYF
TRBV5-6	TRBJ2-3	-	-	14	TGTGCCAGCAAACCCGCTGTGACCACAGATACGCAGTATTTT	CASKPAVTTDTQYF
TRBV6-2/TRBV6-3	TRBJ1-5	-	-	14	TGTGCCAGCAGTTACCTGGGGGACAATCAGCCCCAGCATTTT	CASSYLGDNQPQHF
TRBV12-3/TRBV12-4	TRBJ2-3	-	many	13	TGTGCCAGCAGCTTCGGGCTTGCGGATACGCAGTATTTT	CASSFGLADTQYF
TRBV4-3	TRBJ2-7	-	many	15	TGCGCCAGCAGCCAAGATGCCCCGGGGCCCTACGAGCAGTACTTC	CASSQDAPGPYEQYF
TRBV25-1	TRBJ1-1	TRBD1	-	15	TGTGCCAGCAGTGAATCCGGGACAGGGCTCGCTGAAGCTTTCTTT	CASSESGTGLAEAFF
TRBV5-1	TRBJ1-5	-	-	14	TGCGCCAGCAGCTTGGTACAGGGAAATCAGCCCCAGCATTTT	CASSLVQGNQPQHF
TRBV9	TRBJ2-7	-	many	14	TGTGCCAGCAGCGTAGAGCCCAGGAGTGAGGAGCAGTACTTC	CASSVEPRSEEQYF
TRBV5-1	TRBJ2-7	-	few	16	TGCGCCAGCAGCACTAATACAGGGTTCCCCACCTACGAGCAGTACTTC	CASSTNTGFPTYEQYF
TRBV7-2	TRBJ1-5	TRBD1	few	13	TGTGCCAGTCGACAGGGGTTGGATCAGCCCCAGCATTTT	CASRQGLDQPQHF
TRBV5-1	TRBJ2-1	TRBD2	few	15	TGCGCCAGCAGCTTGGAGGCGGGGGCCTACAATGAGCAGTTCTTC	CASSLEAGAYNEQFF
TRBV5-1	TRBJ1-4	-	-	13	TGCGCCAGCAGCTTGGATCATCAGGAAAAACTGTTTTTT	CASSLDHQEKLFF
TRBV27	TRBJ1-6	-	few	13	TGTGCCAGCGGGGGACGGAATAATTCACCCCTCCACTTT	CASGGRNNSPLHF
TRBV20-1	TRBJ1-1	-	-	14	TGCAGTGCCGGGGTCGAGCGGTTGAACACTGAAGCTTTCTTT	CSAGVERLNTEAFF
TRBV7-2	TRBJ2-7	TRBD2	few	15	TGTGCCAGCAGCACAACTAGCGGGGGGCCCTACGAGCAGTACTTC	CASSTTSGGPYEQYF
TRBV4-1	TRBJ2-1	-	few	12	TGCGCCAGCAGCCAAGTTATGGATGAGCAGTTCTTC	CASSQVMDEQFF
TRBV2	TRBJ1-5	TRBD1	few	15	TGTGCCAGCAGCGGCGGGACAGGGCGGGGACAGCCCCAGCATTTT	CASSGGTGRGQPQHF
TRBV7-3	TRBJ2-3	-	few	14	TGTGCCAGCAGCTTAGTAGGGGCGGCAGATACGCAGTATTTT	CASSLVGAADTQYF
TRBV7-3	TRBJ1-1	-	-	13	TGTGCCAGCAGCTTATTAACGGACACTGAAGCTTTCTTT	CASSLLTDTEAFF
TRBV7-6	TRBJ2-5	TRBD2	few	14	TGTGCCAGCAGCCCAGCGGGGGGTAAAAAGACCCAGTACTTC	CASSPAGGKKTQYF
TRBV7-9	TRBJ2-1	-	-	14	TGTGCCAGCAGCTACCCACAAGGCGGCAATGAGCAGTTCTTC	CASSYPQGGNEQFF
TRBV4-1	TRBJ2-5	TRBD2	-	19	TGCGCCAGCAGCCGCCCGGTGGCGTTAGCGGGGGGCGCCTCTGGAACCCAGTACTTC	CASSRPVALAGGASGTQYF
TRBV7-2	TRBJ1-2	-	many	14	TGTGCCAGCAGCTTAGGTGGCAGGTTCTATGGCTACACCTTC	CASSLGGRFYGYTF
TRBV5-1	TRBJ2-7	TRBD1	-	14	TGCGCCAGCAGCACAGGACAGGGCACCTACGAGCAGTACTTC	CASSTGQGTYEQYF
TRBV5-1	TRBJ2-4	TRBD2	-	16	TGCGCCAGCAGCTCCCAGCGATGGGGAGGGGAAAACATTCAGTACTTC	CASSSQRWGGENIQYF
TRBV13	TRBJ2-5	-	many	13	TGTGCCAGCAGCCCCCGGTGGGAAGAGACCCAGTACTTC	CASSPRWEETQYF
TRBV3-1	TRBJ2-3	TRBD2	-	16	TGTGCCAGCAGCCAAGCTCCTAGCGGGGGGTTAGATACGCAGTATTTT	CASSQAPSGGLDTQYF
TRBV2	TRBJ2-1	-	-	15	TGTGCCAGCAGTGAAGCCCGGGGTTCCTACAATGAGCAGTTCTTC	CASSEARGSYNEQFF
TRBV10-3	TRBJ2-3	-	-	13	TGTGCCATCAGTGAGACAGGTCCAGATACGCAGTATTTT	CAISETGPDTQYF
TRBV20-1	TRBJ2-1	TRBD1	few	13	TGCAGTGCTCTACAGGGGATTTACAATGAGCAGTTCTTC	CSALQGIYNEQFF
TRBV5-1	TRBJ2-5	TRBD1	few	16	TGCGCCAGCAGCATCGACGGGACAGGGGATCGGGAGACCCAGTACTTC	CASSIDGTGDRETQYF
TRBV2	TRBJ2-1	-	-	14	TGTGCCAGCATCGCGGTAGGCGCCTACAATGAGCAGTTCTTC	CASIAVGAYNEQFF
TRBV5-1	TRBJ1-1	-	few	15	TGCGCCAGCAGCCCCACCGGGACGGAGTACACTGAAGCTTTCTTT	CASSPTGTEYTEAFF
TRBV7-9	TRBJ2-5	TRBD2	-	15	TGTGCCAGCAGCGGGGGACTAGCGGGGCAAGAGACCCAGTACTTC	CASSGGLAGQETQYF
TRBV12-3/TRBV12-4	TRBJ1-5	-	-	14	TGTGCCAGCAGCCCTTTCCATAGCAATCAGCCCCAGCATTTT	CASSPFHSNQPQHF
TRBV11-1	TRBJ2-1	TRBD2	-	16	TGTGCCAGCAGCTCTCGGACTAGCGGGGGGGGCAATGAGCAGTTCTTC	CASSSRTSGGGNEQFF
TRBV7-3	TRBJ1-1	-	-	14	TGTGCCAGCAGCTCCGGGACACAGAACACTGAAGCTTTCTTT	CASSSGTQNTEAFF
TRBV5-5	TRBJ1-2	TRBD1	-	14	TGTGCCAGCCGGCCTGGGACAGCCCCTAGAGGCTACACCTTC	CASRPGTAPRGYTF
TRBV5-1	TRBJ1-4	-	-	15	TGCGCCAGCGATAAGAGTGGCTCCCAGGGTGAAAAACTGTTTTTT	CASDKSGSQGEKLFF
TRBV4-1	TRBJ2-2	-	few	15	TGCGCCAGCAGCCAAGAAACAGTGAACACCGGGGAGCTGTTTTTT	CASSQETVNTGELFF
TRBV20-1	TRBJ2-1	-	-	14	TGCAGTGCGGCCGGTACTACGAATTACAATGAGCAGTTCTTC	CSAAGTTNYNEQFF
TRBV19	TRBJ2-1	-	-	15	TGTGCCAGTACCCCCCGGGGAATGGGGTACAATGAGCAGTTCTTC	CASTPRGMGYNEQFF
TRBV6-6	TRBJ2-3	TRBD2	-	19	TGTGCCAGCAGTTACACCGGACTAGCGGGGGTTTCTAGCACAGATACGCAGTATTTT	CASSYTGLAGVSSTDTQYF
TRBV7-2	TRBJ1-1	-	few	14	TGTGCCAGCAGCAATCTCGGGGCTTGGGCTGAAGCTTTCTTT	CASSNLGAWAEAFF